This is a list of T cell receptor beta chains from one sample in a study of cytomegalovirus exposure and HLA in healthy donors. Using immunoSEQ multiplex PCR, the repertoire was profiled, and TCRdb retains in-frame clones only, with some absent. The repertoire has 68,000 or so clones, around 80% of them found once; the top ten carry roughly 4%. The sequenced sample consisted of PBMCs. These receptors originate from a woman aged 25 to 45 in good health and CMV-seronegative. Each CDR3 is given with its conserved first and last residue. D genes are given only for firm matches. Only some rows state a clone size, as once, few, many or a class for expanded clones.

j_call,v_call,clone_size,d_call,cdr3_aa,cdr3_nt
TRBJ1-2,TRBV30,.,.,CAWSVKGVNYGYTF,TGTGCCTGGAGTGTAAAGGGGGTGAACTATGGCTACACCTTC
TRBJ1-1,TRBV13,.,.,CASSLVQGMNTEAFF,TGTGCCAGCAGCTTAGTGCAGGGGATGAACACTGAAGCTTTCTTT
TRBJ2-7,TRBV4-1,few,.,CASSPRKGGAYEQYF,TGCGCCAGCAGCCCCCGGAAAGGGGGGGCCTACGAGCAGTACTTC
TRBJ2-1,TRBV5-4,.,TRBD2,CASSPWTSLYNEQFF,TGTGCCAGCAGCCCCTGGACTAGTCTTTACAATGAGCAGTTCTTC
TRBJ2-1,TRBV9,.,TRBD1,CASSPRDRYNEQFF,TGTGCCAGCAGCCCCAGGGACAGGTACAATGAGCAGTTCTTC
TRBJ1-3,TRBV6-6,.,TRBD1,CASLQGQPKNTIYF,TGTGCCAGCCTACAGGGGCAGCCGAAAAACACCATATATTTT
TRBJ1-1,TRBV11-2,.,.,CASSLNYGGSEAFF,TGTGCCAGCAGCTTAAATTACGGGGGTTCTGAAGCTTTCTTT
TRBJ1-2,TRBV29-1,.,TRBD1,CSVRDRGLYGYTF,TGCAGCGTTCGGGACAGGGGGCTCTATGGCTACACCTTC
TRBJ1-6,TRBV4-1,.,.,CASSPLPGRNNSPLHF,TGCGCCAGCAGCCCACTGCCGGGTAGGAACAATTCACCCCTCCACTTT
TRBJ1-1,TRBV29-1,.,.,CSVVGLGTEAFF,TGCAGCGTTGTTGGCCTTGGCACTGAAGCTTTCTTT
TRBJ2-2,TRBV29-1,.,.,CSVWGESGELFF,TGCAGCGTATGGGGGGAATCCGGGGAGCTGTTTTTT
TRBJ2-7,TRBV2,.,.,CASMVGGYHEQYF,TGTGCCAGCATGGTAGGGGGATACCACGAGCAGTACTTC
TRBJ1-3,TRBV4-1,.,.,CASSQDGEVNTIYF,TGCGCCAGCAGCCAAGACGGGGAGGTAAACACCATATATTTT
TRBJ1-2,TRBV28,once,.,CASSFDVSPSGYTF,TGTGCCAGCAGTTTCGATGTTTCTCCCAGTGGCTACACCTTC
TRBJ1-2,TRBV4-1,.,.,CASSQGWTFGYTF,TGCGCCAGCAGCCAGGGATGGACATTTGGCTACACCTTC
TRBJ1-5,TRBV4-1,once,TRBD1,CASSQSMTGSNQPQHF,TGCGCCAGCAGCCAAAGTATGACAGGGTCCAATCAGCCCCAGCATTTT